What follows describes a single T cell receptor (beta chain). Naive-designated CD8 cells lacked CD45RO, were positively enriched for CCR7, and omitted terminally differentiated effector memory CD45RA+ cells. Adult donors, all healthy and HIV-negative, had no recent acute infections or vaccinations. The sample is drawn from a study of shared clonotypes between healthy human individuals. Clones were sequenced by immunoSEQ multiplex PCR, and TCRdb holds only the in-frame ones, with some missing. The sample lists approximately 600,000 clones; 85% to 95% were seen once. Germline V gives CDR1 MNHEY, CDR2 SMNVEV (reference sequence). The CDR3 sequence is 16 residues long. Trimming cost V 2 bases and J 5 bases, with 18 bases left between them.

The V call is TRBV27, the J call TRBJ1-1; no clear D. Sequenced sample: naive CD8+ T cells sorted from blood. This clonotype originated in a woman in her twenties or thirties in good health. In DNA, the CDR3 is TGTGCCAGCAGTTTAACCCCCCAATCGATGAGTACTGAAGCTTTCTTT. It yields the protein CASSLTPQSMSTEAFF.